Below, one TCR beta chain is given with its context. Its recognized antigen is unknown. No quality values exist for individual bases; no much larger clone is one base distant. CDR1 and CDR2 are read off the germline V gene as SGHVS and FNYEAQ. The CDR3 has 12 amino acids, counting the end cysteine and phenylalanine. The retained sequence is limited to the CDR3, 36 bases, with the frame set at the first base. This record comes from a study of blood T cell repertoires in COVID-19 (dated by TCRdb to 2018 to 2021). In the study overall: The collaborator samples originated in the United States, Italy and Spain and spanned the acute and convalescent phases of COVID-19. Samples were obtained from the ongoing ImmuneRACE study (first 160 participants) and from 1,200 or so subjects provided by 6 global collaborators. The repertoires were made available in a free public database intended to serve as a resource for research on the immune response to SARS-CoV-2. Sample metadata almost always included a de-identified subject ID, COVID-19 status, age in years and sex. Where available, HLA class I and class II types were obtained from metadata supplied by the sample provider rather than from assay-based typing. The prospective study material was composed of cDNA or gDNA derived from T cells, B-cell-depleted T cells, or PBMCs. The dataset comprised deeply sampled blood TCRbeta repertoires from subjects exposed to, actively infected with, or recovered from COVID-19. The full study reports these points: The amount of clinical and demographic metadata varied by source and participant and was provided uncurated.

TCRbeta CDR3 regions were amplified from genomic DNA by means of the immunoSEQ Assay, a bias-controlled multiplex PCR. Concerning the study's data processing: Within the assay, amplification of reference gene primers was used to estimate how many nucleated cells each sample contained. To quantify the absolute abundance of each unique TCRbeta CDR3 rearrangement, sequence reads were collapsed and filtered. For each sample, productive Simpson clonality was calculated by taking the square root of Simpson's diversity index across productive rearrangements. In its TCRdb copy, this immuneACCESS table keeps in-frame sequences only and misses some clones. Where compared with another copy, unresolved V genes explain less than half of these, and the others have no known cause. That table gives V, J and clone size, and the DNA gave D and trimming. The sample contains around 150,000 clones, 75% to 85% of them found a single time. The top ten hold approximately 3% of the sample.

Participants in the prospective study were enrolled through a virtual design, were aged roughly 18 to 95 years, and lived in roughly 24 United States geographic areas. Cohort assignment in the prospective study relied on participant-reported clinical history from a screening survey and a study questionnaire. Recovered participants in ImmuneRACE Cohort 3 were defined as having two consecutive negative NP/OP PCR tests, clearance from a healthcare professional, or resolution of symptoms. In the prospective study, whole blood, serum and a nasopharyngeal or oropharyngeal swab were collected from each participant by mobile phlebotomists. Over a roughly 2-month period, participants in the prospective study had the option of providing additional blood draws and questionnaires. Before DNA extraction, blood samples from the prospective study were shipped at room temperature or frozen.

This chain is built from TRBV7-6 and TRBJ1-5; the D region possibly corresponds to TRBD1 (6 bases align). Sample: PBMCs or T cells enriched from blood (not recorded which). The clonotype originates from a woman aged 55-69 years who had recovered from COVID-19. The sequence in DNA is TGTGCGAGCGGGGGGGCAGATCAGCCCCAGCATTTT. This translates into CASGGADQPQHF.